Sequencing of this T cell receptor (beta chain) was carried out in a study of human T cells and chemical hapten exposure (dated by TCRdb to about 2021). For context, the study as a whole: For sensitization, 2% DPC in acetone was applied to a roughly 2 cm by roughly 2 cm area of upper inner arm skin. Blood was sampled from patients pre-sensitization (week 0) and at 2, 6 and about 24 weeks after DPC sensitization. Around 30 alopecia patients provided blood for TCR sequencing at one to four time points (pre-sensitization, 2, 6 and 24 weeks). Libraries were pooled for sequencing, and per-sample TCR yields varied mainly because of small differences in library volumes within the pool. Patch testing was performed on the upper back with Finn chambers containing 0.01% DPC, and the patch tests were scored after 6 days according to International Contact Dermatitis Research Group standards. The patient cohort, mostly female, included alopecia areata with under or over 50% scalp involvement, alopecia totalis and alopecia universalis. This study followed changes in the peripheral blood TCR repertoire in vivo during primary and secondary sensitization of alopecia patients to the hapten diphenylcyclopropenone (DPC). Throughout the approximately 24-week study period, patients were also given weekly therapeutic DPC doses on the scalp.

Paper-wide results and their limitations: Repeated subsampling changed both the strength of the expansion versus patch-test correlation and the threshold at which that correlation became significant. Expanded TCRs formed significantly more large CDR3 similarity clusters than pre-sensitization or healthy control sets, consistent with antigen-driven responses. The number of TCRs above 1 in 1000 frequency did not change with DPC sensitization; there was no evidence of global repertoire structure alterations. Patch test score was positively correlated with the number of PT1 expanded TCRs, with significance at thresholds 8, 16 and 32 but not at 4. Alopecia, a presumed autoimmune disease, was present in all patients, so the immune response of the patients might differ from that of healthy individuals.

This clonotype was observed at least ten times. The antigen it binds to is not known. Base qualities were left out, and no much larger clone turns up one base away. The CDR3 spans 12 residues, from the cysteine through the phenylalanine. This entry keeps only the CDR3 DNA: 36 bases, framed from base 1. Trimmed from V: 10 bases; trimmed from J: 7 bases; junction bases lacking a gene match: 6. Library method: RACE. The reads were generated on a NextSeq 500. Library preparation attached unique molecular identifiers to individual cDNA molecules for quantitative, reproducible TCR counting. Both TCR alpha and TCR beta chains were sequenced from each blood RNA sample. The authors' pipeline ran thus. Samples had a median of approximately 96,000 TCRs, with a range from 23,224 to 690,600. The Decombinator software suite was used to annotate the V, J and CDR3 of the TCR reads. To make PS versus PT1 abundance plots, every sample was subsampled to the same number of TCRs (28,000). Expanded TCRs were defined as absent before sensitization and observed at least eight times at the 2-week time point. Starting from the raw public reads, TCRdb applied fastp trimming at Q25, assembled clones with MiXCR and retained in-frame beta chains. Rows are unified per CDR3 protein, each entry keeping the most common DNA and genes. It is TCRdb's table, rather than the study itself, that gives the V and J calls and clone size. This sample comprises approximately 100,000 distinct CDR3 sequences, 9.6% of them detected only once. The ten largest clones capture roughly 3.5% of the sample.

Sample time point, as interpreted from the label and publication: pre-sensitization, week 0. The label giving this sample's treatment or condition can be read as: therapeutic diphenylcyclopropenone sensitization with weekly scalp DPC. At every patch-test visit, the blood draw took place before the patch test was put on. To be eligible, patients had to be aged 18 to 70, diagnosed with alopecia and judged suitable for DPC therapy, while pregnant patients were excluded. Total RNA was extracted from unfractionated whole blood that had been collected in Tempus Blood RNA tubes. The clonotype was recovered from a woman aged 40 to 50 with alopecia areata. Some clones in this sample may be carry-over from other donors' samples. The sequence links TRBV12-3 or TRBV12-4 to TRBJ2-1; 8 bases in the middle match TRBD1. Sample: whole blood, taken in connection with sensitization to the hapten diphenylcyclopropenone (DPC). The CDR3 has the sequence CATQTGANEQFF. The DNA sequence is given as TGTGCCACTCAGACAGGGGCGAATGAGCAGTTCTTC.